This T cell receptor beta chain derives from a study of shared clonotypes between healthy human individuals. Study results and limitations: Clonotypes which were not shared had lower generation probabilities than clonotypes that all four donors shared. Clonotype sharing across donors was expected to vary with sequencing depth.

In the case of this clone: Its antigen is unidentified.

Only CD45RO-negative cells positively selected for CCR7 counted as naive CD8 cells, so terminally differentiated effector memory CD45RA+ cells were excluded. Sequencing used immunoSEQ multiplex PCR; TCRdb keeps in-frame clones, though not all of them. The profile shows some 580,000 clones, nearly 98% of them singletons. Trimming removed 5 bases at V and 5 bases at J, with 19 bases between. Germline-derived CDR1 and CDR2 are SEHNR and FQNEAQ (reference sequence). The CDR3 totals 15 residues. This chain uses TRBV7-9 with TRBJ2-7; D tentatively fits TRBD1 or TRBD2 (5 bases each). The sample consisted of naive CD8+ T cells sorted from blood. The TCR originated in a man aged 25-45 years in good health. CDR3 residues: CASSRIMDKGHEQYF. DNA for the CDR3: TGTGCCAGCAGCCGAATCATGGACAAGGGACACGAGCAGTACTTC.